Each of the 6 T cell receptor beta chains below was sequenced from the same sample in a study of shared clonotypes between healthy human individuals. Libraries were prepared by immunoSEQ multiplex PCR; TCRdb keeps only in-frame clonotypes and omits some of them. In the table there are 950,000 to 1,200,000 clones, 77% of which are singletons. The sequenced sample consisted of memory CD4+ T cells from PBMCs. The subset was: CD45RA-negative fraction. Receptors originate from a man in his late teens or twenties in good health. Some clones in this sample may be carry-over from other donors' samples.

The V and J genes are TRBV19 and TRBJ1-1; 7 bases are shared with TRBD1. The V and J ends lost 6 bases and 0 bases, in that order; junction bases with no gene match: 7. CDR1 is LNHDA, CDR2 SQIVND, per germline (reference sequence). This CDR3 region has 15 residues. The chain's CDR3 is CASRLGQTMNTEAFF. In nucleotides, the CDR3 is TGTGCCAGTAGACTGGGACAGACCATGAACACTGAAGCTTTCTTT. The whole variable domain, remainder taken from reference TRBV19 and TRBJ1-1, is DGGITQSPKYLFRKEGQNVTLSCEQNLNHDAMYWYRQDPGQGLRLIYYSQIVNDFQKGDIAEGYSVSREKKESFPLTVTSAQKNPTAFYLCASRLGQTMNTEAFFGQGTRLTVV.

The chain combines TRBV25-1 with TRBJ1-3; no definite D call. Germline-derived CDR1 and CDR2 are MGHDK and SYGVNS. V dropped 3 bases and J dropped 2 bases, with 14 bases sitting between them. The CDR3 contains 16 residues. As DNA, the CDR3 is TGTGCCAGCAGTGACACCCAGAGAGGGCCTGGAAACACCATATATTTT. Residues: CASSDTQRGPGNTIYF.

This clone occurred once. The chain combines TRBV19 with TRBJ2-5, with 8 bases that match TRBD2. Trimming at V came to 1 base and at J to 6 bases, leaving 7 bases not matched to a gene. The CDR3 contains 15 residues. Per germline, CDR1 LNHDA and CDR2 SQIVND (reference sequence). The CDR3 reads CASSIGPGGSKTQYF. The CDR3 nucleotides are TGTGCCAGTAGTATAGGTCCGGGAGGGTCAAAGACCCAGTACTTC.

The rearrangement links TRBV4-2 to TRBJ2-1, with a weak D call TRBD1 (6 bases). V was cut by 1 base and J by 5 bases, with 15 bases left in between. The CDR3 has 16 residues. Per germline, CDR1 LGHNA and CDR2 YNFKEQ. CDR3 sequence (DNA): TGTGCCAGCAGCCAAGTCGGGCAGGGGCCTGACAATGAGCAGTTCTTC. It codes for CASSQVGQGPDNEQFF.

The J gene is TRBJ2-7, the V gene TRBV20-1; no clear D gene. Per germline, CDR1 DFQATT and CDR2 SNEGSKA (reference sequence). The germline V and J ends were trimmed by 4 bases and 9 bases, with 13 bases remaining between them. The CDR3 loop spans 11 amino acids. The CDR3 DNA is TGCAGTGCTATGGTGGGTCCCGGGCAGTACTTC. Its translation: CSAMVGPGQYF.

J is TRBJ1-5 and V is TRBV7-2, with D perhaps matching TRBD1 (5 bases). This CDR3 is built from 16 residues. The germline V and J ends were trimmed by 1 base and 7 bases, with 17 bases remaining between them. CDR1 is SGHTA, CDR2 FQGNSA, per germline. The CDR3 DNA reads TGTGCCAGCAGCTTAGAGGTTGGCAGAAGGGGACAGCCCCAGCATTTT. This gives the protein CASSLEVGRRGQPQHF.